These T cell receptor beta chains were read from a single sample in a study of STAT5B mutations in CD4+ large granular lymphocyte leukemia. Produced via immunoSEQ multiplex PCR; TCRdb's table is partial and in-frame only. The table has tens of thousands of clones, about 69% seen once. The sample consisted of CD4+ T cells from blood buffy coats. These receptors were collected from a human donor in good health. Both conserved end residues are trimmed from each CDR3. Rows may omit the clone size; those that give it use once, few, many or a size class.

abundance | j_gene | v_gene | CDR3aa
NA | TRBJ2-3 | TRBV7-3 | ASSLQLASDTQY
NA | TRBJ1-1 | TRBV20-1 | SARAKIEAF
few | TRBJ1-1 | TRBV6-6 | ASSYSGGGPNTEAF
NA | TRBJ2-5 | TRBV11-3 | ASSFRFPETQY
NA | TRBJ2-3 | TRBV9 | ASKRSERTDTQY
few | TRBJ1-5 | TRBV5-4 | ASSLFGSHQH
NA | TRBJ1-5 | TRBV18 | ASSPGQGAFSNQPQH
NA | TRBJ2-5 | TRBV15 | ATSRTPGREETQY
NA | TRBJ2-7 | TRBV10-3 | ALRGSSTYEQY
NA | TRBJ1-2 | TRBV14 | ASSRDRGAFNYGYT
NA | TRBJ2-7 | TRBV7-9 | ASSPKMTGQTYEQY
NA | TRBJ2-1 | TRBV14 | ASSQSRQSEQF
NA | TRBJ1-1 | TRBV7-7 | ASSPVRGENTEAF
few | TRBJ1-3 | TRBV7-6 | ASSLLAQGSGNTIY
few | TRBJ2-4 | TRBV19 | ASSNSGGSKNIQY
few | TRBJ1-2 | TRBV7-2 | ASSFGTDVYGYT
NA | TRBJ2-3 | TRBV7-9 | ASSLALRGYATDTQY
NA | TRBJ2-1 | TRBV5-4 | ASSSGVSSYNEQF
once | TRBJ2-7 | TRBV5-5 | ASTKAYEQY
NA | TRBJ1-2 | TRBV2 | ASKQGSYGYT
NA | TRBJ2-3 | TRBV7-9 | ASSFTGTDTQY
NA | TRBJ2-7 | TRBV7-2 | ASSLVGLTNTEQY
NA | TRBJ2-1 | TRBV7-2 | ASSLNRGAYNEQF
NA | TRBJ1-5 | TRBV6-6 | ASSYLGQPQH
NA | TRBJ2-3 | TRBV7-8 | ASSYGVGLALSTDTQY
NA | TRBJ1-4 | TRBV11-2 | ASSLSGQGNEKLF
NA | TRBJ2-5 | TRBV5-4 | ASSTGTGVRETQY
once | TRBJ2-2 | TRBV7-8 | ASSLVLSGELF
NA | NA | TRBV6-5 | ATAKKPPYEQY
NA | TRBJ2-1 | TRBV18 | ASSPQGTGGESSYNEQF
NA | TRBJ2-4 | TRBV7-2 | ASSIKRESGNIQY
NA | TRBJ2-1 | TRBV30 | AWSPWAGYNEQF
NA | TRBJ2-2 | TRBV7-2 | ASQGGQGTPSTGELF
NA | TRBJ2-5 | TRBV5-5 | ASSLWLAGGPETQY
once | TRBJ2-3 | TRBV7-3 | ASSLFRASTDTQY
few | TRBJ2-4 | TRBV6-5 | ASSVGAGGKNIQY
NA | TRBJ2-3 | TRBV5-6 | ASSLVGVRDSSTDTQY
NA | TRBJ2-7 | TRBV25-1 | ASSVGGYEQY
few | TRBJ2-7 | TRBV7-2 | ASSLQDYEQY
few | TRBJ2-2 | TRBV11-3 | ASSLDLSAGELF
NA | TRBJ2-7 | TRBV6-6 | ATEASGQSSYEQY
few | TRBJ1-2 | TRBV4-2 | ASSQELGTGASHYGYT
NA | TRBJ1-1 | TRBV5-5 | ASSSLPLGGVNTEAF
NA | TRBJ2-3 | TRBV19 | ASRPRGVNTDTQY
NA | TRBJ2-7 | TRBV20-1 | SAREGQQY
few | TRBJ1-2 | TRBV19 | ATALNSVRSGYT
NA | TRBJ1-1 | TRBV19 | ASIGRDSFINTEAF
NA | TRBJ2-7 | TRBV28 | ASTNSYEQY
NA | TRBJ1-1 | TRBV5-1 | ASSSGQGNTEAF
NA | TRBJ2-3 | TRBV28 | ASSLSGGFTDTQY
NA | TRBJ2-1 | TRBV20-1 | SAYSGNEQF